There are a few counts of the clone carrying this T cell receptor beta chain. Its antigen is still unknown. With a much larger clone just one base away, this may be a read error. Amplification targeted TCR beta CDR3 regions from RNA transcripts. A first-round RT-PCR of the TCR CDR3 used the HTBI primer set. MiXCR, run by TCRdb on the multiplex PCR reads, gives a single entry per CDR3 protein. The table includes roughly 300,000 distinct CDR3 sequences, roughly a fifth detected once. The definition of stable Graves' hyperthyroidism was no ophthalmopathy progression within 18 months. Hyperthyroidism in the patients, aged 18 to 65, was newly diagnosed and under 2 months in duration. The PBMCs were sourced from fresh peripheral blood (about 10 ml). These data are taken from a study of T cells in Graves' hyperthyroidism and ophthalmopathy. Overall study results and limits: Blood also carried most thyroid clonotypes expanded above 0.001.

The CDR3 runs to 15 residues. Trimming pared 10 bases from V and 5 bases from J, leaving 20 bases between. Per germline, CDR1 MNHNS and CDR2 SASEGT. This TCR was sampled from a woman aged 45 to 65 with Graves' hyperthyroidism. The V and J genes are TRBV6-1 and TRBJ2-2; D possibly corresponds to TRBD1 (5 bases). Sequencing used blood. CDR3: CAIRIGQGFTGELFF. CDR3 nucleotides: TGTGCCATCAGGATAGGGCAGGGTTTTACCGGGGAGCTGTTTTTT.